Below are 16 T cell receptor beta chains sequenced from a single sample in a study of identical twins. In TCRdb, the 5' RACE reads were re-called with MiXCR into one record per CDR3 protein. This sample has about 220,000 distinct CDR3 sequences, with around 6.9% found just once. This sample also appeared in a second study, on yellow fever vaccine responses in identical twins.

The sample taken for sequencing was memory (CD45RO+) T cells sorted from blood. These receptor sequences come from a woman aged 18-30 years in good health.

This clonotype was seen only a few times. V gene TRBV30 combines with J gene TRBJ1-2, with D possibly being TRBD1 (5 bases). CDR1 and CDR2 (germline): GTSNPN, SVGIG (reference sequence). The CDR3 runs to 13 residues. Trimming left V 8 bases short and J 4 bases short, with 17 bases between. CDR3 residues: CARGGELAYGYTF. CDR3 DNA: TGTGCCAGGGGTGGGGAACTGGCCTATGGCTACACCTTC.

This clonotype was found many times. The J gene is TRBJ2-5, the V gene TRBV11-2; the D gene is possibly TRBD2 (7 bases). Between the trimmed V and J ends, which lost 1 base and 2 bases, there was a span of 20 bases. CDR3 length: 18 residues. Germline V lookup: CDR1 SGHAT, CDR2 FQNNGV. The CDR3 coding sequence is TGTGCCAGCAGCTTAGTGGGGGGCGGACTAGTTAGGCAAGAGACCCAGTACTTC. It codes for CASSLVGGGLVRQETQYF.

This clonotype occurred a few times. V is TRBV11-2 and J is TRBJ2-5, with D possibly matching TRBD2 (6 bases). Germline V gene lookup returns CDR1 SGHAT and CDR2 FQNNGV. Between the trimmed V and J ends, which lost 2 bases and 6 bases, there was a span of 22 bases. The length of the CDR3 is 17 residues. As DNA, the CDR3 is TGTGCCAGCAGCTTACCCTCGACGTCGGGAGTACAGAAGACCCAGTACTTC. This sequence encodes CASSLPSTSGVQKTQYF.

This clonotype has a handful of counts. The chain carries TRBV7-2 and TRBJ2-7; D tentatively fits TRBD1 or TRBD2 (5 bases each). V lost 4 bases to trimming and J lost 0 bases, with 16 bases between them. The CDR3 contains 16 residues. Per the germline V gene, CDR1 is SGHTA and CDR2 is FQGNSA. The CDR3 region has the DNA TGTGCCAGCAGCTCGGGGTCGGGACGGAGCTCCTACGAGCAGTACTTC. Its protein product is CASSSGSGRSSYEQYF. Looking up the rest from reference TRBV7-2 and TRBJ2-7 gives the full variable domain: GAGVSQSPSNKVTEKGKDVELRCDPISGHTALYWYRQSLGQGLEFLIYFQGNSAPDKSGLPSDRFSAERTGGSVSTLTIQRTQQEDSAVYLCASSSGSGRSSYEQYFGPGTRLTVT.

This chain joins TRBV9 and TRBJ2-5, with TRBD2 matching 13 bases. J lost 0 bases, V lost 4 bases, and 3 bases had no gene match. The CDR3 sequence is 16 residues long. From germline, CDR1 is SGDLS and CDR2 YYNGEE. CDR3 region: CASSTGTSGDQETQYF. DNA for the CDR3: TGTGCCAGCAGCACGGGGACTAGCGGGGACCAAGAGACCCAGTACTTC. Supplemented by reference TRBV9 and TRBJ2-5, the full variable domain reads DSGVTQTPKHLITATGQRVTLRCSPRSGDLSVYWYQQSLDQGLQFLIQYYNGEERAKGNILERFSAQQFPDLHSELNLSSLELGDSALYFCASSTGTSGDQETQYFGPGTRLLVL.

This clonotype occurred a few times. The V gene is TRBV6-2 or TRBV6-3, the J gene TRBJ2-1, with D unresolved. CDR1 and CDR2 from the germline V gene are MNHEY and SVGEGT. CDR3 length: 11 residues. Trimming removed 8 bases from V and 6 bases from J, with 8 bases in between. The CDR3 is CASLWGNEQFF. The CDR3 region has the DNA TGTGCCAGCCTCTGGGGCAATGAGCAGTTCTTC.

The CDR3 sequence is CASSQEGTGVIYGYTF. The CDR3 DNA reads TGCGCCAGCAGCCAAGAAGGGACAGGGGTTATCTATGGCTACACCTTC. This chain joins TRBV4-1 and TRBJ1-2; 10 positions agree with TRBD1. Trimming took 0 bases from V and 4 from J; bases not matched to a gene: 5. In germline, CDR1 is MGHRA, CDR2 YSYEKL. The CDR3 is 16 amino acids.

The table lists this clonotype with many counts. The rearrangement joins TRBV3-1 to TRBJ2-1; no definite D call. Germline V lookup: CDR1 LGHDT, CDR2 YNNKEL (reference sequence). CDR3 size: 11 residues. Between the trimmed V and J ends, which lost 0 bases and 9 bases, there was a span of 3 bases. CDR3 loop: CASSQDREQFF. The CDR3 DNA is TGTGCCAGCAGCCAAGATCGTGAGCAGTTCTTC.

The chain joins TRBV29-1 to TRBJ1-1; 7 bases match TRBD1. The V gene's germline CDR1 is SQVTM and CDR2 ANQGSEA. This CDR3 spans 13 amino acids. Trimming cost V 2 bases and J 2 bases; bases outside gene matches: 2. DNA of the CDR3: TGCAGCGTTGAACAGGGGGTTAACACTGAAGCTTTCTTT. Its protein product is CSVEQGVNTEAFF.

This clonotype has a count of ten or more. The rearrangement links TRBV12-3 or TRBV12-4 to TRBJ2-2; TRBD2 aligns across 10 bases. The CDR3 spans 16 residues. After removal of 2 bases from V and 4 bases from J, the junction contained 4 bases not matched to a gene. CDR3 nucleotides: TGTGCCAGCAGTTTAATAGCGGGGGGAGTCACCGGGGAGCTGTTTTTT. Translated, it gives CASSLIAGGVTGELFF.

This clonotype was recorded at least ten times. This chain links TRBV20-1 with TRBJ2-1; 10 bases map to TRBD2. Germline CDR1 and CDR2: DFQATT and SNEGSKA (reference sequence). Trimming took 1 base from V and 4 from J; bases not matched to a gene: 1. The CDR3 contains 14 residues. CDR3 in amino acids: CSARGTSGYNEQFF. In DNA, the CDR3 is TGCAGTGCTAGAGGGACTAGCGGATACAATGAGCAGTTCTTC.

This clonotype occurred many times. The chain recombines TRBV4-1 with TRBJ2-1; a weak D match, TRBD2 (5 bases). V dropped 0 bases and J dropped 6 bases, with 9 bases sitting between them. In germline, CDR1 is MGHRA, CDR2 YSYEKL. CDR3 length: 14 amino acids. The CDR3 is CASSQDPSPNEQFF. CDR3 DNA sequence: TGCGCCAGCAGCCAAGACCCTAGCCCCAATGAGCAGTTCTTC.

The rearrangement links TRBV7-2 to TRBJ2-5, with D perhaps TRBD1 (6 bases). The CDR3 totals 13 residues. Trimming removed 5 bases from V and 13 bases from J, with 20 bases in between. The germline CDR1 and CDR2 sequences are SGHTA and FQGNSA. The CDR3 DNA reads TGTGCCAGCAGCCCAGGGGTGGGGTTCGTTCCGTACTTC. Translating it yields CASSPGVGFVPYF. The full variable domain, its missing parts supplied by reference TRBV7-2 and TRBJ2-5, is GAGVSQSPSNKVTEKGKDVELRCDPISGHTALYWYRQSLGQGLEFLIYFQGNSAPDKSGLPSDRFSAERTGGSVSTLTIQRTQQEDSAVYLCASSPGVGFVPYFGPGTRLLVL.

The table lists this clonotype with many counts. The chain couples TRBV11-2 to TRBJ2-2; TRBD2 agrees at 13 bases. With 5 bases clipped from V and 3 bases from J, the junction kept 9 bases outside the gene matches. CDR3 length: 18 residues. Germline CDR1 and CDR2: SGHAT and FQNNGV. The CDR3 region has the DNA TGTGCCAGCAGCCCAAGGACTAGCGGGAGTCCATACACCGGGGAGCTGTTTTTT. Protein product: CASSPRTSGSPYTGELFF.

The gene calls are TRBV18 and TRBJ2-5; D ambiguous. Germline assignment: CDR1 KGHSH and CDR2 LQKENI. V was cut by 3 bases and J by 4 bases, with 15 bases left in between. This CDR3 comprises 15 residues. The chain's CDR3 is CASSPNQLDGETQYF. Written as DNA, the CDR3 is TGTGCCAGCTCACCCAACCAACTCGACGGAGAGACCCAGTACTTC.

This clonotype was observed a few times. The CDR3 region is CASSPTKKSNTIYF. CDR3 in DNA: TGTGCCAGCAGTCCAACAAAAAAATCCAACACCATATATTTT. The chain has TRBV3-1 and TRBJ1-3; no clear D. The germline V and J ends were trimmed by 6 bases and 7 bases, with 16 bases remaining between them. This CDR3 spans 14 amino acids. Germline assignment: CDR1 LGHDT and CDR2 YNNKEL (reference sequence). Complete variable domain (other parts from reference TRBV3-1 and TRBJ1-3): DTAVSQTPKYLVTQMGNDKSIKCEQNLGHDTMYWYKQDSKKFLKIMFSYNNKELIINETVPNRFSPKSPDKAHLNLHINSLELGDSAVYFCASSPTKKSNTIYFGEGSWLTVV.